This passage covers 15 T cell receptor beta chains from one sample sequenced in a study of spatial heterogeneity in lung cancer. Time point: sample taken at primary tumor resection. Whole RNA, which was extracted from tumor, nontumor lung tissue or frozen PBMC, was sequenced without any cell sorting. In TCRdb, the 5' RACE reads were re-called with MiXCR into one record per CDR3 protein. Seen here are about 36,000 distinct CDR3 sequences, less than 5.5% observed once, and the top ten hold less than 35%. The sample consisted of PBMCs, taken at surgery. Source of these receptors: a female donor with early-stage non-small cell lung cancer.

This clonotype has a count of ten or more. The rearrangement joins TRBV20-1 to TRBJ2-3; TRBD2 matches at 7 bases. Germline V lookup: CDR1 DFQATT, CDR2 SNEGSKA (reference sequence). CDR3 size: 15 residues. Trimming removed 3 bases from V and 4 bases from J; junction bases left unmatched: 10. CDR3 loop: CSASGGTTKADTQYF. As DNA, the CDR3 is TGCAGTGCTAGCGGGGGGACTACAAAAGCAGATACGCAGTATTTT.

In its sample, this clonotype was seen many times. The chain has TRBV29-1 and TRBJ1-1; D is perhaps TRBD1 (5 bases). Trimming removed 6 bases at V and 6 bases at J, with 17 bases between. The CDR3 is 13 residues long. CDR1 is SQVTM and CDR2 is ANQGSEA in the germline V gene. The CDR3 loop is CSVQGPLMSEAFF. The DNA for the CDR3 is TGCAGCGTGCAGGGACCCCTTATGTCTGAAGCTTTCTTT.

In this sample, this clonotype turned up many times. V gene TRBV7-9 combines with J gene TRBJ1-1, with TRBD1 matching over 7 bases. The CDR3 spans 15 residues. V dropped 4 bases and J dropped 0; count of bases not matched to a gene: 5. The V gene's germline CDR1 is SEHNR and CDR2 FQNEAQ (reference sequence). CDR3 loop: CASSWIQGLNTEAFF. Here the CDR3 DNA reads TGTGCCAGCAGCTGGATACAGGGGCTGAACACTGAAGCTTTCTTT.

This clonotype turned up a few times. This sequence joins TRBV7-9 and TRBJ1-2, with D possibly being TRBD1 (5 bases). The CDR3 is 13 amino acids. CDR1 and CDR2 from the germline V gene are SEHNR and FQNEAQ (reference sequence). V lost 5 bases and J 8 bases, leaving 15 bases between the germline ends. The CDR3 region is CASSQDSILGYTF. The DNA of the CDR3 is TGTGCCAGCAGCCAAGACAGCATTTTAGGCTACACCTTC.

Only a few counts were recorded for this clonotype. The V and J genes are TRBV28 and TRBJ2-6; unclear D gene. V was shortened by 5 bases and J by 10 bases, with 12 bases between the two germline ends. The germline CDR1 and CDR2 sequences are MDHEN and SYDVKM. This CDR3 region has 13 residues. CDR3: CASSPSLMNVLTF. The CDR3 DNA reads as TGTGCCAGCAGTCCTAGTCTTATGAACGTCCTGACTTTC.

This clonotype was counted at least ten times. The rearrangement joins TRBV6-5 to TRBJ2-2, with D possibly TRBD1 on 6 matching bases. Trimming took off 5 bases at V and 1 base at J, with 8 bases between the two ends. In germline, CDR1 is MNHEY, CDR2 SVGAGI. This CDR3 has 14 residues. In DNA, the CDR3 is TGTGCCAGCAGTACGACAGGGAACACCGGGGAGCTGTTTTTT. Amino acid sequence: CASSTTGNTGELFF.

By sample fraction, this clonotype is medium-sized (0.01 to 0.1%). The genes are TRBV20-1 and TRBJ2-7; TRBD2 might be the D (6 bases). In germline, CDR1 is DFQATT, CDR2 SNEGSKA (reference sequence). Trimming removed 0 bases at V and 4 bases at J, with 13 bases between. This CDR3 region has 14 residues. The CDR3 coding sequence is TGCAGTGCTAGAGACCGGGACTGGGGTTACGAGCAGTACTTC. Translating it yields CSARDRDWGYEQYF.

This clonotype was counted at least ten times. The chain combines TRBV12-3 or TRBV12-4 with TRBJ1-5; TRBD1 might be the D (5 bases). The CDR3 runs 16 residues. V was pared by 3 bases and J by 4 bases, with 16 bases between. The CDR3 DNA follows: TGTGCCAGCAGTTTTGGGGCCAGGCTAGGGAATCAGCCCCAGCATTTT. Amino acid sequence: CASSFGARLGNQPQHF.

The J gene is TRBJ2-7, the V gene TRBV27, with D perhaps TRBD1 (6 bases). Germline CDR1 is MNHEY and CDR2 is SMNVEV (reference sequence). The V gene lost 4 bases and the J gene lost 2 bases, with 12 bases spanning the gap. CDR3 size: 14 residues. CDR3 in amino acids: CASSSIGTPYEQYF. The CDR3 nucleotides read TGTGCCAGCAGTTCGATCGGGACACCCTACGAGCAGTACTTC.

This clonotype was seen only a few times. The V gene is TRBV4-1, the J gene TRBJ2-7; 12 bases fit TRBD1. There are 16 residues in the CDR3. V lost 5 bases, J lost 1 base, and 6 bases stayed unmatched. The germline CDR1 and CDR2 sequences are MGHRA and YSYEKL. The CDR3 nucleotides read TGCGCCAGCAGCAGCGGGACAGGGGGCCGGTCCTACGAGCAGTACTTC. The encoded protein is CASSSGTGGRSYEQYF.

This clonotype was counted ten times or more. The chain joins TRBV20-1 to TRBJ2-5; D is unresolved. Trimming removed 5 bases from V and 7 bases from J, with 20 bases in between. This CDR3 has 14 residues. Germline loops: CDR1 DFQATT, CDR2 SNEGSKA (reference sequence). CDR3 coding DNA: TGCAGTGCTTCCCTAATCGACCGTTTCGGGACCCAGTACTTC. It is translated as CSASLIDRFGTQYF.

This clonotype has only one observation. This may stem from a read error, because a much larger clone lies one nucleotide away. The chain uses TRBV5-1 and TRBJ2-5; D not certain. The end of the DNA is better explained by TRBJ2-1, so the J call may be wrong. This CDR3 is built from 13 residues. CDR1 and CDR2 (germline): SGHRS, YFSETQ. In DNA, the CDR3 is TGCGCCAGCAGCACAAGCCCAATCGAGACCCAGTTCTTC. It is translated as CASSTSPIETQFF.

This clonotype was seen at least ten times. The chain has TRBV20-1 and TRBJ2-1, with TRBD2 identical over 7 bases. The V and J ends lost 1 base and 1 base, in that order; junction bases with no gene match: 7. Germline-derived CDR1 and CDR2 are DFQATT and SNEGSKA (reference sequence). There are 16 residues in the CDR3. The CDR3 coding sequence is TGCAGTGCTAGAGCGCTCCGGGACTATTCCTACAATGAGCAGTTCTTC. Protein product: CSARALRDYSYNEQFF.

This clonotype was seen many times. V gene TRBV6-5 combines with J gene TRBJ2-1, with 12 bases lining up with TRBD2. The CDR3 spans 15 residues. The germline V gene has CDR1 MNHEY and CDR2 SVGAGI. The V gene end was trimmed by 3 bases and the J gene end by 9 bases; junction bases not matched to a gene: 6. The CDR3 DNA reads as TGTGCCAGCAGTTATTCTCCTAGCGGGAGGGGTGAGCAGTTCTTC. Its translation: CASSYSPSGRGEQFF.

This clonotype was detected only a few times. The chain has TRBV10-3 and TRBJ2-3; 12 bases align to TRBD1. Germline V lookup: CDR1 ENHRY, CDR2 SYGVKD. The CDR3 covers 15 residues. After removal of 11 bases from V and 4 bases from J, the junction contained 10 bases not matched to a gene. As DNA, the CDR3 is TGTGCCGTTGAGGGGGACAGGGGGCGCGCAGATACGCAGTATTTT. It specifies CAVEGDRGRADTQYF.